A single sample gave rise to the 15 T cell receptor beta chains below, sequenced in a study of cytomegalovirus exposure and HLA in healthy donors. This PCR relied on a set of 60 Vbeta primers and 13 Jbeta primers. Clones were read by immunoSEQ multiplex PCR, and TCRdb kept only the in-frame ones, dropping some. This table holds just over 150,000 clones, roughly 72% found once. Sequenced material: PBMCs. These receptors were collected from a man aged 40-55 years in good health and CMV-seropositive.

This clone was picked up one time. The V gene is TRBV2, the J gene TRBJ1-5; D is uncertain. The CDR3 length is 14 residues. Germline loops: CDR1 SNHLY, CDR2 FYNNEI. The ends were cut back, 1 base at V and 2 bases at J, with 6 bases in the middle. CDR3 nucleotides: TGTGCCAGCAGTGAAGACAGAGGCAATCAGCCCCAGCATTTT. Amino acid sequence: CASSEDRGNQPQHF.

The chain joins TRBV5-1 to TRBJ2-5; D possibly corresponds to TRBD1 (5 bases). The CDR3 contains 13 residues. The V gene's germline CDR1 is SGHRS and CDR2 YFSETQ. Trimming took off 6 bases at V and 2 bases at J, with 11 bases between the two ends. CDR3 protein: CASTLDTQETQYF. The CDR3, as DNA: TGCGCCAGCACCCTGGACACACAAGAGACCCAGTACTTC.

This clone occurred once. The chain combines TRBV5-1 with TRBJ1-1; a weak D match, TRBD1 (5 bases). The CDR3 has 15 residues. V lost 0 bases and J lost 4, with 13 bases in between. Germline-derived CDR1 and CDR2 are SGHRS and YFSETQ. The CDR3 DNA is TGCGCCAGCAGCTTGGAGGCAGGGCGGCGCACTGAAGCTTTCTTT. Translating it yields CASSLEAGRRTEAFF.

The rearrangement joins TRBV7-3 to TRBJ1-2, with D possibly matching TRBD1 (5 bases). V was trimmed by 2 bases and J by 8 bases, leaving 15 bases between them. Germline CDR1 SGHTA, CDR2 FQGTGA. The CDR3 spans 14 residues. This chain's CDR3 is CASSLGAGREGYTF. The DNA for the CDR3 is TGTGCCAGCAGCTTAGGGGCAGGCCGTGAAGGCTACACCTTC.

This chain connects TRBV5-1 to TRBJ2-5, with TRBD1 identical over 7 bases. The CDR3 spans 16 residues. Germline V lookup: CDR1 SGHRS, CDR2 YFSETQ. The V and J ends lost 5 bases and 1 base, in that order; junction bases with no gene match: 11. The CDR3 loop is CASSLTGQAGQETQYF. The DNA for the CDR3 is TGCGCCAGCAGTTTAACAGGACAGGCCGGCCAAGAGACCCAGTACTTC.

The chain is built from TRBV7-9 and TRBJ2-1; the D gene is possibly TRBD2 (6 bases). V lost 7 bases and J 8 bases, leaving 27 bases between the germline ends. Germline values: CDR1 SEHNR, CDR2 FQNEAQ (reference sequence). The CDR3 has 17 amino acids. The CDR3 region is CASTLSFGGGQGDEQFF. CDR3 DNA: TGTGCCAGCACCCTCTCATTCGGGGGTGGGCAGGGAGATGAGCAGTTCTTC. The full variable domain, completed using reference TRBV7-9 and TRBJ2-1, is DTGVSQNPRHKITKRGQNVTFRCDPISEHNRLYWYRQTLGQGPEFLTYFQNEAQLEKSRLLSDRFSAERPKGSFSTLEIQRTEQGDSAMYLCASTLSFGGGQGDEQFFGPGTRLTVL.

This chain uses TRBV4-3 with TRBJ1-2; D call uncertain. Germline values: CDR1 LGHNA, CDR2 YSLEER. The V end lost 1 base, the J end lost 5 bases, and 14 bases lay between the germline ends. The CDR3 length is 15 residues. The CDR3 loop reads CASSQVGGIRYGYTF. As DNA, the CDR3 is TGCGCCAGCAGCCAAGTGGGCGGGATCCGTTATGGCTACACCTTC.

This sequence joins TRBV27 and TRBJ2-7, with 12 bases aligning to TRBD2. CDR1 and CDR2 from the germline V gene are MNHEY and SMNVEV (reference sequence). The CDR3 is 14 residues long. The J segment lost 3 bases and the V segment lost 5 bases, leaving 2 bases of the junction unmatched. CDR3 amino acids: CASSPGLAGYEQYF. The CDR3 DNA is TGTGCCAGCAGTCCGGGACTAGCGGGCTACGAGCAGTACTTC.

Here the CDR3 reads CATSRDRTSGDSTDTQYF. CDR3 DNA: TGTGCCACCAGCAGAGATAGGACTAGCGGGGATAGCACAGATACGCAGTATTTT. The chain employs TRBV15 and TRBJ2-3, with 12 bases that match TRBD2. The CDR3 covers 18 residues. V gave up 0 bases and J gave up 0 bases; unmatched junction bases: 4. Germline values: CDR1 LNHNV, CDR2 YYDKDF (reference sequence).

This rearrangement joins TRBV27 to TRBJ2-2, with TRBD2 identical over 7 bases. Trimming removed 2 bases from V and 7 bases from J; junction bases left unmatched: 7. This CDR3 is 15 amino acids long. Per germline, CDR1 MNHEY and CDR2 SMNVEV (reference sequence). The CDR3 is CASSLVGGVIGELFF. CDR3 nucleotide sequence: TGTGCCAGCAGTTTAGTGGGGGGGGTTATCGGGGAGCTGTTTTTT.

CDR3 in DNA: TGTGCCAGCAGCTTAGAGCGGGGGGGCCACGATACGCAGTATTTT. Its protein is CASSLERGGHDTQYF. V is TRBV7-2 and J is TRBJ2-3; TRBD2 matches 10 bases. Trimming at V came to 1 base and at J to 6 bases, leaving 4 bases not matched to a gene. The CDR3 loop spans 15 amino acids. Germline V CDR1 and CDR2: SGHTA, FQGNSA. The full variable domain, its missing parts supplied by reference TRBV7-2 and TRBJ2-3, is GAGVSQSPSNKVTEKGKDVELRCDPISGHTALYWYRQSLGQGLEFLIYFQGNSAPDKSGLPSDRFSAERTGGSVSTLTIQRTQQEDSAVYLCASSLERGGHDTQYFGPGTRLTVL.

This sequence joins TRBV5-4 and TRBJ2-1; 11 bases are a match to TRBD2. The CDR3 sequence is 15 residues long. Germline trimming cut 4 bases from V and 7 bases from J; bases unmatched to any gene: 7. Germline CDR1 reads SGHNT; CDR2 reads YYREEE (reference sequence). CDR3 region: CASSPLAGAVNEQFF. For the CDR3, the DNA is TGTGCCAGCAGCCCACTAGCGGGGGCCGTTAATGAGCAGTTCTTC.

This chain uses TRBV7-2 with TRBJ1-6; tentative D call: TRBD1 (6 bases). V was cut by 7 bases and J by 7 bases, with 17 bases left in between. The CDR3 covers 15 residues. CDR1 and CDR2 from the germline V gene are SGHTA and FQGNSA. This chain's CDR3 is CASTPGGASNSPLHF. CDR3 bases: TGTGCCAGCACCCCGGGGGGGGCTTCGAATTCACCCCTCCACTTT.

This clone appeared a few times. The gene calls are TRBV19 and TRBJ2-1; TRBD1 agrees at 9 bases. The V gene end was trimmed by 5 bases and the J gene end by 6 bases; junction bases not matched to a gene: 5. This CDR3 region has 14 residues. From germline, CDR1 is LNHDA and CDR2 SQIVND (reference sequence). The CDR3 reads CASSLPGQGNEQFF. The DNA for the CDR3 is TGTGCCAGTAGTCTGCCGGGACAGGGCAATGAGCAGTTCTTC.

The gene calls are TRBV5-5 and TRBJ2-2; perhaps TRBD2 as D (5 bases). In germline, CDR1 is SGHKS, CDR2 YYEKEE (reference sequence). V gave up 5 bases and J gave up 6 bases, with 11 bases separating them. The CDR3 length is 13 residues. The CDR3 loop reads CASSQRPAGELFF. Here the CDR3 DNA reads TGTGCCAGCAGTCAGCGGCCCGCCGGGGAGCTGTTTTTT. The full variable domain, completed using reference TRBV5-5 and TRBJ2-2, is DAGVTQSPTHLIKTRGQQVTLRCSPISGHKSVSWYQQVLGQGPQFIFQYYEKEERGRGNFPDRFSARQFPNYSSELNVNALLLGDSALYLCASSQRPAGELFFGEGSRLTVL.